The entry below describes one T cell receptor beta chain. Its antigen remains unknown. This entry is derived from a study of graft-versus-host responses after intestinal transplantation. Across the study: Multivisceral, liver-intestinal, or isolated intestinal transplants were performed in recipients.

Sequencing used immunoSEQ multiplex PCR; TCRdb keeps in-frame clones, though not all of them. The sample includes about 80,000 clones, about 89% of them seen just once. Whole-study results and caveats: Some GvH clones appeared in ileal mucosa or blood before recipient bone marrow. The highest levels of circulating GvH clones went along with early declines in HvG clones after transplant.

This material consisted of unstimulated CD4+ T cells sorted from spleen or lymph node cells, taken before intestinal transplant. The sequence was obtained from a human donor who received an intestinal transplant.

The DNA for the CDR3 is TGCGCCAGCAGCTTTACAGACTCCTACGAGCAGTACTTC. The encoded protein is CASSFTDSYEQYF. The chain joins TRBV5-1 to TRBJ2-7; D ambiguous. CDR1 and CDR2 (germline): SGHRS, YFSETQ. The CDR3 runs to 13 residues. Between the trimmed V and J ends, which lost 2 bases and 0 bases, there was a span of 6 bases.